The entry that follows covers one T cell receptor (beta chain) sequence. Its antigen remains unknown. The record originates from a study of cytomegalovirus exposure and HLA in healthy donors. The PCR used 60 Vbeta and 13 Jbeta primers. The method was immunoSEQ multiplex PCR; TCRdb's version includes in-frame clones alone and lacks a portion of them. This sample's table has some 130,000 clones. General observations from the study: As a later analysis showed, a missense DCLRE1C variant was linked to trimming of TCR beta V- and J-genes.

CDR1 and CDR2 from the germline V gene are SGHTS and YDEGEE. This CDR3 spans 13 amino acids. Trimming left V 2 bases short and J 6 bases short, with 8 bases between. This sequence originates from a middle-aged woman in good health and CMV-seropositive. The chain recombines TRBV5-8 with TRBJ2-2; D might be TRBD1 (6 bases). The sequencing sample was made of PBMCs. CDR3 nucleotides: TGTGCCAGCAGCTTACAGGGTCCCGGGGAGCTGTTTTTT. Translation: CASSLQGPGELFF.